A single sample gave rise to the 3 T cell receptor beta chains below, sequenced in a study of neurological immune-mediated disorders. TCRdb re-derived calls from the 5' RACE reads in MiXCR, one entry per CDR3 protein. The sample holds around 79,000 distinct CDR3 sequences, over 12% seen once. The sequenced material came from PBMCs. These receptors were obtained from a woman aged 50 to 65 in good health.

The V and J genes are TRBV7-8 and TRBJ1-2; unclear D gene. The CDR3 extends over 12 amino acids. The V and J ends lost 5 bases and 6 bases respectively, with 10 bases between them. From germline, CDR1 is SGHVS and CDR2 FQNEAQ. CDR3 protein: CASSPNTDGYTF. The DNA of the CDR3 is TGTGCCAGCAGCCCAAATACTGATGGCTACACCTTC.

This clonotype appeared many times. CDR3 sequence (DNA): TGTGCCACCAGCAGAGATGAAGGGACAGGGGAAGCTTTCTTT. Protein: CATSRDEGTGEAFF. The gene calls are TRBV15 and TRBJ1-1, with TRBD1 matching over 9 bases. Trimming at V came to 0 bases and at J to 8 bases, leaving 4 bases not matched to a gene. The CDR3 sequence is 14 residues long. Germline lookup yields CDR1 LNHNV and CDR2 YYDKDF (reference sequence).

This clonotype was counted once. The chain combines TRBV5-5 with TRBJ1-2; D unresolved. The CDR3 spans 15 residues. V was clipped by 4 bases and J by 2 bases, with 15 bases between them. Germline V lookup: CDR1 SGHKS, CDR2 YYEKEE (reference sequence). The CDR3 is CASSLRLEDNYGYTF. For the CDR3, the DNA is TGTGCCAGCAGCCTACGTTTGGAGGACAACTATGGCTACACCTTC.